The 22 T cell receptor beta chains below all came from one sample that was sequenced in a study of a mutant IDH1 vaccine in newly diagnosed glioma. These receptors have no identified antigens. As to time point: week 47, end of study. One vaccine dose held 300 ug of mutant IDH1 20-mer peptide and came with topical imiquimod. Assay used: immunoSEQ multiplex PCR; TCRdb lists only in-frame clones, some missing. Among under 45,000 clones listed, 70% to 85% were seen once. Source: PBMCs, taken from a glioma patient whose treatment included an IDH1 peptide vaccine. These receptors all come from a man in his late teens or twenties with glioma. Some clones in this sample may be carry-over from other donors' samples.

The chain employs TRBV7-2 and TRBJ1-1, with D tentatively TRBD1 (5 bases). The V gene lost 5 bases and the J gene lost 1 base, with 11 bases spanning the gap. The CDR3 loop spans 14 amino acids. Germline V gene lookup returns CDR1 SGHTA and CDR2 FQGNSA. The CDR3 loop reads CASSLRTRNTEAFF. The CDR3 DNA reads as TGTGCCAGCAGCCTAAGGACACGGAACACTGAAGCTTTCTTT.

This chain uses TRBV25-1 with TRBJ2-1; D is unclear. V was pared by 2 bases and J by 10 bases, with 24 bases between. This CDR3 is built from 17 residues. The germline gives CDR1 MGHDK, CDR2 SYGVNS. The CDR3 spells CASSEGHLPALEGEQFF. The CDR3 DNA reads as TGTGCCAGCAGTGAAGGTCATCTTCCCGCTTTGGAAGGGGAGCAGTTCTTC. Filled out from reference TRBV25-1 and TRBJ2-1, the complete variable domain reads EADIYQTPRYLVIGTGKKITLECSQTMGHDKMYWYQQDPGMELHLIHYSYGVNSTEKGDLSSESTVSRIRTEHFPLTLESARPSHTSQYLCASSEGHLPALEGEQFFGPGTRLTVL.

In regard to this clone: No conserved phenylalanine or tryptophan ends this CDR3, so it is likely a read error. The limits of the CDR3 on the DNA are not certain, so only TCRdb's listed CDR3 is given. The V and J genes are TRBV11-3 and TRBJ1-1; TRBD1, the D gene given by the table, was not confirmed from the DNA. The CDR3 is 10 residues long, ends included. In germline, CDR1 is SGHNT, CDR2 YENEEA. The CDR3 reads CASSFRCGQA.

The V and J genes are TRBV27 and TRBJ2-7; 8 nucleotides align to TRBD1. Germline V lookup: CDR1 MNHEY, CDR2 SMNVEV (reference sequence). Trimming took 5 bases from V and 9 from J; bases not matched to a gene: 18. The CDR3 loop spans 16 amino acids. This CDR3 reads CASSPTPFGRGQGQYF. The CDR3 DNA reads TGTGCCAGCAGTCCCACCCCCTTCGGCAGGGGGCAGGGGCAGTACTTC.

This chain links TRBV29-1 with TRBJ2-7; D unresolved. Germline V gives CDR1 SQVTM, CDR2 ANQGSEA. CDR3 length: 13 amino acids. V gave up 4 bases and J gave up 1 base, with 11 bases separating them. The CDR3 sequence is CSVVCDGSYEQYF. CDR3 nucleotide sequence: TGCAGCGTTGTTTGTGACGGATCCTACGAGCAGTACTTC.

Notes on this clone: The missing conserved phenylalanine or tryptophan at the end of this CDR3 makes a read error likely. Because the CDR3's place on the DNA is in doubt, the DNA is left out and the CDR3 is given as listed by TCRdb. This chain connects TRBV27 to TRBJ2-6. Germline lookup yields CDR1 MNHEY and CDR2 SMNVEV (reference sequence). The CDR3 comprises 10 residues, both ends counted. The CDR3 loop is CACHDQTHPL.

This clone is classed as medium-sized (0.01 to 0.1%). In the same sample, other DNA sequences code for this CDR3. This rearrangement joins TRBV9 to TRBJ1-1; D is uncertain. Trimming removed 0 bases at V and 1 base at J, with 10 bases between. The CDR3 covers 15 residues. The germline V gene encodes CDR1 SGDLS and CDR2 YYNGEE. The CDR3 here is CASSVEGAENTEAFF. The CDR3 coding sequence is TGTGCCAGCAGCGTAGAGGGAGCGGAGAACACTGAAGCTTTCTTT.

This clone appeared once. The chain recombines TRBV2 with TRBJ2-5; no firm D call. The CDR3 length is 14 residues. Germline assignment: CDR1 SNHLY and CDR2 FYNNEI. Trimming took off 8 bases at V and 2 bases at J, with 15 bases between the two ends. The CDR3 DNA is TGTGCCAGCGGGCGGTCTGGCACTCAAGAGACCCAGTACTTC. Amino acid sequence: CASGRSGTQETQYF.

There are a few counts of this clone. The chain carries TRBV5-4 and TRBJ1-1, with 7 nucleotides matching TRBD1. Germline-derived CDR1 and CDR2 are SGHNT and YYREEE (reference sequence). With 2 bases clipped from V and 4 bases from J, the junction kept 2 bases outside the gene matches. The CDR3 sequence is 13 residues long. The CDR3 nucleotides read TGTGCCAGCAGCTTTTACAGGGGCACTGAAGCTTTCTTT. Its protein is CASSFYRGTEAFF.

This clone was detected a few times. The chain employs TRBV25-1 and TRBJ2-7; no firm D call. The V end lost 10 bases, the J end lost 2 bases, and 12 bases lay between the germline ends. Germline V gene sequence: CDR1 MGHDK, CDR2 SYGVNS. The CDR3 length is 12 residues. CDR3 bases: TGTGCCACCGTGACGCCTACCTACGAGCAGTACTTC. Its protein is CATVTPTYEQYF.

This clone was counted between two and nine times. The V gene is TRBV6-5, the J gene TRBJ1-1; 9 bases align to TRBD1. The CDR3 covers 16 residues. Trimming at V came to 4 bases and at J to 11 bases, leaving 17 bases not matched to a gene. Per the germline V gene, CDR1 is MNHEY and CDR2 is SVGAGI. The CDR3 protein is CASSLGQGGIRVAAFF. The CDR3 DNA reads as TGTGCCAGCAGTTTGGGACAGGGAGGGATCAGAGTCGCGGCTTTCTTT.

This clone was counted a single time. CDR3 DNA sequence: TGTGCCAGCAGTGAAGGCCTTGGGGGTTGGAGCTATCAGCCCCAGCATTTT. As protein: CASSEGLGGWSYQPQHF. This rearrangement joins TRBV6-1 to TRBJ1-5, with D possibly being TRBD1 (5 bases). With 1 base removed from V and 5 bases from J, the gap between germline ends came to 18 bases. Germline loops: CDR1 MNHNS, CDR2 SASEGT. The CDR3 length is 17 residues.

The chain couples TRBV4-3 to TRBJ2-1; 8 positions match TRBD2. J lost 4 bases, V lost 4 bases, and 12 bases had no gene match. This CDR3 is 17 amino acids long. Germline V gives CDR1 LGHNA, CDR2 YSLEER. The CDR3 here is CASSRTTSGGEYNEQFF. The DNA of the CDR3 is TGCGCCAGCAGCCGAACCACTAGCGGAGGGGAGTACAATGAGCAGTTCTTC.

By share, this clone counts as medium-sized. The gene calls are TRBV9 and TRBJ2-7; the D call may be TRBD1 or TRBD2 (5 bases each). CDR3 length equals 15 residues. Germline-derived CDR1 and CDR2 are SGDLS and YYNGEE. V was pared by 4 bases and J by 2 bases, with 16 bases between. In DNA form, the CDR3 reads TGTGCCAGCAGCACCCGGGACGGTGGGGCCTACGAGCAGTACTTC. Its protein is CASSTRDGGAYEQYF.

The chain links TRBV5-4 to TRBJ2-2; possible D gene TRBD2, 5 bases. V dropped 0 bases and J dropped 8 bases, with 11 bases sitting between them. Germline loops: CDR1 SGHNT, CDR2 YYREEE (reference sequence). This CDR3 is 14 amino acids long. The chain's CDR3 is CASSLGLGEGELFF. Here the CDR3 DNA reads TGTGCCAGCAGCTTGGGACTGGGAGAAGGGGAGCTGTTTTTT.

The V call is TRBV30, the J call TRBJ1-1; D is unresolved. The CDR3 totals 14 residues. Deletions cut 2 bases from V and 3 bases from J, with 13 bases between. From germline, CDR1 is GTSNPN and CDR2 SVGIG (reference sequence). DNA for the CDR3: TGTGCCTGGAGTAAAAAAAGGGCTGACACTGAAGCTTTCTTT. Its protein is CAWSKKRADTEAFF.

The chain carries TRBV7-3 and TRBJ2-2; D is uncertain. The V and J ends lost 5 bases and 7 bases respectively, with 11 bases between them. CDR3 length equals 13 residues. Germline CDR1 is SGHTA and CDR2 is FQGTGA. The CDR3: CASSGDGIGELFF. DNA of the CDR3: TGTGCCAGCAGCGGGGATGGGATCGGGGAGCTGTTTTTT.

The chain combines TRBV6-5 with TRBJ1-2; D perhaps matches TRBD1 (5 bases). Germline loops: CDR1 MNHEY, CDR2 SVGAGI. Trimming took 2 bases from V and 4 from J, leaving 17 bases between them. The CDR3 runs 16 residues. CDR3 region: CASSYALGVRTYGYTF. The CDR3, as DNA: TGTGCCAGCAGTTACGCTTTGGGGGTCCGGACCTATGGCTACACCTTC.

J is TRBJ2-7 and V is TRBV6-1, with 8 bases fitting TRBD1. The CDR3 sequence is 14 residues long. The J segment lost 5 bases and the V segment lost 6 bases, leaving 9 bases of the junction unmatched. The germline CDR1 and CDR2 sequences are MNHNS and SASEGT. CDR3 in amino acids: CASRGQGSHHEQYF. CDR3 in DNA: TGTGCCAGCAGAGGACAGGGAAGTCACCACGAGCAGTACTTC.

This chain links TRBV2 with TRBJ1-1; D is unclear. Trimming took 4 bases from V and 6 from J, leaving 12 bases between them. Germline V gene data show CDR1 as SNHLY and CDR2 as FYNNEI. The CDR3 is made up of 13 amino acids. The CDR3 sequence: CASSASWGSEAFF. The DNA for the CDR3 is TGTGCCAGCAGTGCGAGTTGGGGTTCTGAAGCTTTCTTT.

The J gene is TRBJ2-7, the V gene TRBV19; TRBD1 matches at 8 bases. Germline V gene sequence: CDR1 LNHDA, CDR2 SQIVND (reference sequence). V shed 1 base, J shed 5 bases, and the junction held 1 base outside the gene matches. The CDR3 runs to 13 residues. CDR3 nucleotide sequence: TGTGCCAGTAGTATAGGGACAGGGAACGAGCAGTACTTC. Protein product: CASSIGTGNEQYF.

This clone was detected only a few times. The V gene is TRBV19, the J gene TRBJ1-2; D is possibly TRBD1 (5 bases). The ends were cut back, 5 bases at V and 0 bases at J, with 19 bases in the middle. CDR3 length: 17 amino acids. Germline CDR1 and CDR2: LNHDA and SQIVND (reference sequence). This chain's CDR3 is CASSVTEGRLANYGYTF. The DNA for the CDR3 is TGTGCCAGTAGTGTTACAGAGGGGAGATTAGCTAACTATGGCTACACCTTC.